The 18 T cell receptor beta chains presented below share a single source sample, sequenced in a study of shared clonotypes between healthy human individuals. The repertoire was sequenced with immunoSEQ multiplex PCR; TCRdb's copy has only in-frame clones and lacks some. This table has about 820,000 clones, 80% to 95% appearing once. Selected positively for CCR7 and CD45RO-negative, naive CD8 cells excluded terminally differentiated effector memory CD45RA+ cells. The sequenced material came from naive CD8+ T cells sorted from blood. Every receptor here comes from a man aged 25-45 years in good health.

The chain employs TRBV4-2 and TRBJ2-3, with D tentatively TRBD1 or TRBD2 (5 bases each). Trimming took 0 bases from V and 3 from J, leaving 13 bases between them. Germline lookup yields CDR1 LGHNA and CDR2 YNFKEQ. The CDR3 length is 16 residues. CDR3 DNA sequence: TGTGCCAGCAGCCAAGATCTGAGGGGACGTACAGATACGCAGTATTTT. This encodes CASSQDLRGRTDTQYF.

Comment on this clone: Different DNA sequences within this sample yield the same CDR3. This sequence joins TRBV29-1 and TRBJ2-1; D may be TRBD2 (5 bases). The CDR3 contains 10 residues. Trimming left V 6 bases short and J 6 bases short, with 6 bases between. CDR1 and CDR2 (germline): SQVTM, ANQGSEA. DNA of the CDR3: TGCAGCGTAGGGAGCAATGAGCAGTTCTTC. Its translation is CSVGSNEQFF.

This chain connects TRBV6-6 to TRBJ1-1; a possible D gene is TRBD1 (5 bases). The V and J ends lost 2 bases and 6 bases respectively, with 7 bases between them. Germline CDR1 reads MNHNY; CDR2 reads SVGAGI (reference sequence). CDR3 size: 12 residues. The CDR3 region has the DNA TGTGCCAGCAGTTACGGGGGGGCTGAAGCTTTCTTT. This sequence encodes CASSYGGAEAFF.

This clone occurred once. The same CDR3 arises from other DNA sequences in this sample as well. The chain recombines TRBV7-2 with TRBJ2-1; 9 bases map to TRBD2. The ends lost 1 base at V and 5 bases at J; junction bases unmatched: 3. Germline V gene data show CDR1 as SGHTA and CDR2 as FQGNSA. CDR3 length: 15 amino acids. The DNA for the CDR3 is TGTGCCAGCAGCTTAGTTAGCGGGGGCAACAATGAGCAGTTCTTC. It translates to CASSLVSGGNNEQFF.

V is TRBV15 and J is TRBJ2-7, with D possibly matching TRBD1 (6 bases). Deletions cut 3 bases from V and 3 bases from J, with 15 bases between. The CDR3 extends over 15 amino acids. Germline-derived CDR1 and CDR2 are LNHNV and YYDKDF (reference sequence). CDR3 sequence: CATSRTGGWLYEQYF. The DNA of the CDR3 is TGTGCCACCAGCAGGACAGGAGGATGGCTCTACGAGCAGTACTTC. The full variable domain, with the rest looked up from reference TRBV15 and TRBJ2-7, is DAMVIQNPRYQVTQFGKPVTLSCSQTLNHNVMYWYQQKSSQAPKLLFHYYDKDFNNEADTPDNFQSRRPNTSFCFLDIRSPGLGDTAMYLCATSRTGGWLYEQYFGPGTRLTVT.

The table lists this clone with a count of one. The chain carries TRBV5-1 and TRBJ2-7, with TRBD1 matching over 8 bases. This CDR3 is 21 amino acids long. V was pared by 3 bases and J by 0 bases, with 23 bases of the junction left unmatched. CDR1 is SGHRS, CDR2 YFSETQ, per germline. The CDR3 nucleotides read TGCGCCAGCAGCTGGGAAATCGGGACAGGTCGGGAAGGCCTGAGCTCCTACGAGCAGTACTTC. Its translation is CASSWEIGTGREGLSSYEQYF.

The V and J genes are TRBV2 and TRBJ2-7; D gene ambiguous. V lost 4 bases and J 3 bases, leaving 10 bases between the germline ends. Germline V lookup: CDR1 SNHLY, CDR2 FYNNEI. This CDR3 contains 13 residues. The CDR3 bases are TGTGCCAGCAGTGGCGCTGGGCACTACGAGCAGTACTTC. Its protein product is CASSGAGHYEQYF. Full variable domain (remainder filled in from reference TRBV2 and TRBJ2-7): EPEVTQTPSHQVTQMGQEVILRCVPISNHLYFYWYRQILGQKVEFLVSFYNNEISEKSEIFDDQFSVERPDGSNFTLKIRSTKLEDSAMYFCASSGAGHYEQYFGPGTRLTVT.

The gene calls are TRBV29-1 and TRBJ1-1; TRBD1 matches at 7 bases. Germline V gives CDR1 SQVTM, CDR2 ANQGSEA. This CDR3 is 23 amino acids long. Trimming took 7 bases from V and 2 from J; bases not matched to a gene: 37. The CDR3 region has the DNA TGCAGCGGAGCCCCCGGGACAGAGGATCATATCCAAAACAACGCCAATATTAACACTGAAGCTTTCTTT. Translating gives CSGAPGTEDHIQNNANINTEAFF.

The rearrangement uses TRBV7-7 and TRBJ2-3, with 9 bases that match TRBD1. Germline V gene lookup returns CDR1 SSHAT and CDR2 FNYEAQ (reference sequence). V gave up 5 bases and J gave up 5 bases; unmatched junction bases: 5. The CDR3 extends over 14 amino acids. The CDR3 protein is CASSLRTGVDTQYF. CDR3 nucleotides: TGTGCCAGCAGCCTCCGGACAGGGGTAGATACGCAGTATTTT.

The chain uses TRBV29-1 and TRBJ2-7; TRBD2 aligns across 10 bases. V trimming: 3 bases; J trimming: 4 bases; junction bases outside the gene matches: 12. In germline, CDR1 is SQVTM, CDR2 ANQGSEA. The CDR3 contains 16 residues. The CDR3 bases are TGCAGCGTTGACTCCCGTCCCGCAGCGGGAGGGTACGAGCAGTACTTC. Residues: CSVDSRPAAGGYEQYF.

The V and J genes are TRBV4-1 and TRBJ2-7, with D tentatively TRBD2 (7 bases). From germline, CDR1 is MGHRA and CDR2 YSYEKL. V gave up 1 base and J gave up 7 bases, with 17 bases separating them. The CDR3 extends over 15 amino acids. Written as DNA, the CDR3 is TGCGCCAGCAGCCAAGGGGGGGGCTTCCAGAAAGAGCAGTACTTC. It encodes CASSQGGGFQKEQYF.

The rearrangement joins TRBV13 to TRBJ2-5; D perhaps matches TRBD2 (5 bases). This CDR3 spans 14 amino acids. Germline V gene lookup returns CDR1 PRHDT and CDR2 FYEKMQ (reference sequence). The V end was cut by 0 bases, the J end by 5 bases, with 10 bases between. The CDR3 DNA reads as TGTGCCAGCAGCTTAGGAGGGAGCTTCGAGACCCAGTACTTC. Protein: CASSLGGSFETQYF.

The chain combines TRBV10-1 with TRBJ2-2; 9 nucleotides line up with TRBD2. The V segment lost 3 bases and the J segment 6 bases; nucleotides outside the gene matches: 8. From germline, CDR1 is WNHNN and CDR2 SYGVQD (reference sequence). The CDR3 has 16 residues. In nucleotides, the CDR3 is TGCGCCAGCAGTGATCGGGCGGGAGGGCCCTCCGGGGAGCTGTTTTTT. It encodes CASSDRAGGPSGELFF.

The chain's CDR3 is CASSQDIGRAHEQYF. The CDR3 DNA reads as TGCGCCAGCAGCCAAGATATTGGCAGGGCCCACGAGCAGTACTTC. V gene TRBV4-1 combines with J gene TRBJ2-5; D is perhaps TRBD1 (5 bases). The J call may be incorrect, as the DNA end agrees better with TRBJ2-7. Germline CDR1 and CDR2: MGHRA and YSYEKL. The CDR3 covers 15 residues.

The chain employs TRBV7-9 and TRBJ2-5; 9 bases fit TRBD2. V dropped 5 bases and J dropped 2; count of bases not matched to a gene: 18. Germline assignment: CDR1 SEHNR and CDR2 FQNEAQ (reference sequence). CDR3 length: 19 residues. The CDR3 loop reads CASSGETSGDPEWQETQYF. In nucleotides, the CDR3 is TGTGCCAGCAGCGGAGAGACTAGCGGTGATCCAGAATGGCAAGAGACCCAGTACTTC.

The CDR3 DNA reads as TGCGCCAGCAGCTTGTATCTGACAGGGGGTCTCAGCTCCTACGAGCAGTACTTC. This gives the protein CASSLYLTGGLSSYEQYF. This chain connects TRBV5-1 to TRBJ2-7; TRBD1 agrees at 9 bases. CDR1 is SGHRS, CDR2 YFSETQ, per germline. The CDR3 loop spans 18 amino acids. Losses at the gene ends were 1 base for V and 0 bases for J; bases not matched to a gene: 11.

This chain's CDR3 is CASSLKREGDTDTQYF. The CDR3 nucleotides read TGTGCCAGCAGCCTCAAGCGGGAGGGGGACACAGATACGCAGTATTTT. This chain uses TRBV7-8 with TRBJ2-3, with TRBD2 identical over 10 bases. The CDR3 covers 16 residues. CDR1 and CDR2 from the germline V gene are SGHVS and FQNEAQ. V trimming: 5 bases; J trimming: 2 bases; junction bases outside the gene matches: 7.

The chain carries TRBV28 and TRBJ2-7; unclear D gene. The V gene lost 3 bases and the J gene lost 3 bases, with 6 bases spanning the gap. The CDR3 has 12 residues. Germline lookup yields CDR1 MDHEN and CDR2 SYDVKM. The CDR3, as DNA: TGTGCCAGCAGTTTCCCCCACTACGAGCAGTACTTC. Its translation is CASSFPHYEQYF.